This T cell receptor beta chain was sequenced during a study of graft-versus-host responses after intestinal transplantation. The wider study: Recipients had transplants, and these were multivisceral, liver-intestinal, or isolated intestinal.

Regarding the study as a whole: Recipient marrow contained GvH clones, some of which appeared first in ileum or blood.

TCRdb's table, derived via immunoSEQ multiplex PCR, lists solely in-frame clones and lacks some. The data hold some 83,000 clones, with 90% to 95% observed a single time. The V segment lost 2 bases and the J segment 7 bases; nucleotides outside the gene matches: 8. CDR3 length: 14 residues. Germline lookup yields CDR1 SQVTM and CDR2 ANQGSEA. This clone showed up just once. The antigen is not known. Specimen: unstimulated CD4+ T cells sorted from spleen or lymph node cells, collected before intestinal transplant. The chain recombines TRBV29-1 with TRBJ2-7, with TRBD2 matching over 10 bases. The TCR originated in a human donor who received an intestinal transplant. CDR3 DNA: TGCAGCGTTGAACAAGCGGGGGGGCCGGGGGAGCAGTACTTC. It encodes CSVEQAGGPGEQYF.